Following are 15 T cell receptor beta chains from one sample sequenced in a study of blood T cell repertoires in COVID-19. Sequenced by immunoSEQ multiplex PCR; TCRdb stores in-frame clones only, minus some. The sample includes 130,000 or so clones, 88% seen only once; the top ten take roughly 10%. Sequenced sample: peripheral blood. The receptors come from a man aged 60-69 years with active or convalescent COVID-19.

This rearrangement joins TRBV28 to TRBJ1-4; D possibly corresponds to TRBD1 (6 bases). V was cut by 4 bases and J by 4 bases, with 16 bases left in between. The CDR3 contains 16 residues. Germline V gene sequence: CDR1 MDHEN, CDR2 SYDVKM. The DNA of the CDR3 is TGTGCCAGCAGTTCGCTCCCCCGGACAGATAATGAAAAACTGTTTTTT. This translates into CASSSLPRTDNEKLFF.

The chain employs TRBV24-1 and TRBJ1-5; D is undetermined. Germline values: CDR1 KGHDR, CDR2 SFDVKD. The V and J ends lost 7 bases and 2 bases respectively, with 11 bases between them. This CDR3 comprises 14 residues. The DNA of the CDR3 is TGTGCCACCAGCCCCTCGGGAGGCAATCAGCCCCAGCATTTT. It is translated as CATSPSGGNQPQHF.

At least ten counts were recorded for this clone. This chain connects TRBV3-1 (or the pseudogene TRBV3-2) to TRBJ2-7; D unclear. V was trimmed by 5 bases and J by 2 bases, leaving 13 bases between them. This CDR3 contains 14 residues. Germline V gene data show CDR1 as LGHDT and CDR2 as YNNKEL (reference sequence). This CDR3 reads CASSSAGSAYEQYF. CDR3 DNA: TGTGCCAGCAGCTCCGCTGGTTCAGCCTACGAGCAGTACTTC.

J is TRBJ1-1 and V is TRBV7-2; D perhaps matches TRBD1 (5 bases). CDR1 is SGHTA and CDR2 is FQGNSA in the germline V gene. V dropped 5 bases and J dropped 4 bases, with 11 bases sitting between them. The CDR3 totals 13 residues. CDR3 coding DNA: TGTGCCAGCAGCCCCGGGGGTCCCACTGAAGCTTTCTTT. It is translated as CASSPGGPTEAFF.

V usage is TRBV5-6 and J usage is TRBJ2-6, with D hard to call. In germline, CDR1 is SGHDT, CDR2 YYEEEE. Trimming left V 2 bases short and J 0 bases short, with 12 bases between. This CDR3 is built from 17 residues. The CDR3 spells CASSFRVSISGANVLTF. The CDR3 DNA reads as TGTGCCAGCAGCTTCCGAGTTAGTATCTCTGGGGCCAACGTCCTGACTTTC.

V gene TRBV13 combines with J gene TRBJ1-5; 8 bases align to TRBD1. Trimming cost V 5 bases and J 10 bases; bases outside gene matches: 4. Germline loops: CDR1 PRHDT, CDR2 FYEKMQ (reference sequence). The CDR3 has 12 amino acids. CDR3 sequence (DNA): TGTGCCAGCAGCCTTGGGACAGGCCCCCAGCATTTT. Translating it yields CASSLGTGPQHF.

The V gene is TRBV24-1, the J gene TRBJ2-2; D not resolved. Germline V CDR1 and CDR2: KGHDR, SFDVKD. The CDR3 has 13 residues. Trimming shortened V by 9 bases and J by 7 bases, and 14 bases separated the two germline ends. Here the CDR3 reads CATGVRIGGELFF. The CDR3 region has the DNA TGTGCCACCGGAGTCCGGATCGGCGGGGAGCTGTTTTTT.

The chain combines TRBV19 with TRBJ2-1, with TRBD1 matching 8 bases. V lost 7 bases and J lost 9; bases outside the gene matches: 11. Germline V CDR1 and CDR2: LNHDA, SQIVND (reference sequence). This CDR3 is built from 14 residues. The CDR3 coding sequence is TGTGCCAGTAACACGCAGGGGGCGGAGGGTGAGCAGTTCTTC. Protein: CASNTQGAEGEQFF.

The chain links TRBV9 to TRBJ2-1, with 9 bases aligning to TRBD2. The CDR3 is 16 residues long. The junction had 8 bases not matched to a gene; V was cut back by 3 bases and J by 4 bases. Germline values: CDR1 SGDLS, CDR2 YYNGEE. Written as DNA, the CDR3 is TGTGCCAGCAGCGCCTCTCTAGCGGGGTCTTACAATGAGCAGTTCTTC. Encoded protein: CASSASLAGSYNEQFF.

V and J are TRBV7-9 and TRBJ2-7, with D tentatively TRBD2 (6 bases). This CDR3 spans 15 amino acids. Between the trimmed V and J ends, which lost 5 bases and 6 bases, there was a span of 20 bases. Germline V gene data show CDR1 as SEHNR and CDR2 as FQNEAQ (reference sequence). The CDR3 bases are TGTGCCAGCAGCCACGGGACTTGGGCTAAGGGCGAGCAGTACTTC. It codes for CASSHGTWAKGEQYF.

J is TRBJ2-1 and V is TRBV4-1; 7 nucleotides agree with TRBD2. The CDR3 runs 17 residues. The V segment lost 3 bases and the J segment 9 bases; nucleotides outside the gene matches: 17. Germline CDR1 and CDR2: MGHRA and YSYEKL. The DNA of the CDR3 is TGCGCCAGCAGCCAGGGTCGGAGGGGAGGGTCCGTTCTTGAGCAGTTCTTC. Translated: CASSQGRRGGSVLEQFF.

The chain is built from TRBV6-2 or TRBV6-3 and TRBJ1-1; the match to TRBD1 covers 7 bases. The CDR3 sequence is 14 residues long. The trim removed 2 bases at V and 4 bases at J, leaving 4 bases unmatched. Germline V gives CDR1 MNHEY, CDR2 SVGEGT. CDR3 sequence: CASSYQQGGTEAFF. CDR3 DNA: TGTGCCAGCAGTTACCAGCAGGGGGGCACTGAAGCTTTCTTT.

J is TRBJ1-1 and V is TRBV6-6; D is perhaps TRBD1 (6 bases). The CDR3 loop spans 13 amino acids. The V end lost 4 bases, the J end lost 11 bases, and 17 bases lay between the germline ends. Germline V lookup: CDR1 MNHNY, CDR2 SVGAGI (reference sequence). CDR3 sequence reads: CASSFGRATGAFF. The CDR3 bases are TGTGCCAGCAGTTTCGGCAGGGCTACAGGGGCTTTCTTT.

V usage is TRBV5-4 and J usage is TRBJ2-4, with 8 bases matching TRBD2. V trimming: 3 bases; J trimming: 2 bases; junction bases outside the gene matches: 4. CDR1 and CDR2 from the germline V gene are SGHNT and YYREEE (reference sequence). This CDR3 contains 15 residues. The DNA of the CDR3 is TGTGCCAGCAGCTCCGGGGGGGCGACCAAAAACATTCAGTACTTC. It encodes CASSSGGATKNIQYF.

This clone appeared a single time. The chain joins TRBV5-6 to TRBJ2-7; TRBD2 might be the D (5 bases). The germline gives CDR1 SGHDT, CDR2 YYEEEE. Trimming left V 3 bases short and J 4 bases short, with 17 bases between. This CDR3 spans 15 amino acids. The CDR3 is CASSWRSPAQYEQYF. CDR3 DNA sequence: TGTGCCAGCAGCTGGAGGTCGCCGGCCCAATACGAGCAGTACTTC. Together with reference TRBV5-6 and TRBJ2-7, the CDR3 gives the full variable domain: DAGVTQSPTHLIKTRGQQVTLRCSPKSGHDTVSWYQQALGQGPQFIFQYYEEEERQRGNFPDRFSGHQFPNYSSELNVNALLLGDSALYLCASSWRSPAQYEQYFGPGTRLTVT.